This TCR beta chain was captured by sequencing in a study of cytomegalovirus exposure and HLA in healthy donors. As for the study in general: There were about 85 million unique TCRs (from HLA-typed donors) in an early data release.

Researchers ran the PCR with 60 Vbeta and 13 Jbeta primers. Generated by immunoSEQ multiplex PCR, the TCRdb table keeps only in-frame clones and is missing some. The sample includes 130,000 or so clones, about 75% of them seen just once. The source material was PBMCs. This sequence originates from a middle-aged woman in good health and CMV-seronegative.

The CDR3 loop reads CASSPDSQAHYGYTF. The CDR3 DNA reads as TGCGCCAGCAGTCCGGACAGCCAAGCCCACTATGGCTACACCTTC. The gene calls are TRBV5-1 and TRBJ1-2; D may be TRBD1 (6 bases). The germline gives CDR1 SGHRS, CDR2 YFSETQ. The CDR3 is 15 amino acids. The ends were cut back, 5 bases at V and 3 bases at J, with 17 bases in the middle.